In its sample, the clone carrying this TCR beta chain was seen many times. As yet, its antigen is unknown. These data belong to a study of T cell responses to AZD1222 COVID-19 vaccine. CDR3 size: 14 residues. CDR1 and CDR2 from the germline V gene are MDHEN and SYDVKM. V lost 7 bases and J 6 bases, leaving 18 bases between the germline ends. Only in-frame clones appear in the TCRdb table, and some are missing; sequencing was by immunoSEQ multiplex PCR. Here the sample spans 65,000 to 85,000 clones, around 85% being singletons. General study findings and limits: Vaccine-related CD4 TCRs covered spike, predominating at 160-218 and 743-854. Clonal diversity may have been underestimated in mostly white British donors.

The receptor was isolated from an adult who received the AZD1222 COVID-19 vaccine. The J gene is TRBJ1-1, the V gene TRBV28; D uncertain. The input for sequencing was peripheral blood, taken 28 days after the second AZD1222 dose. In nucleotides, the CDR3 is TGTGCCAGCAACCCCCCCGGGAGGGATGCTGAAGCTTTCTTT. Protein sequence: CASNPPGRDAEAFF.